A selection of T cell receptor beta chains follows, all from one sample in a study of graft-versus-host responses after intestinal transplantation. This table comes from immunoSEQ multiplex PCR, and its TCRdb copy is limited to in-frame clones, with some not included. The sample yields 35,000 to 40,000 clones, roughly 90% seen once. The sequences come from ileum tissue, collected 200 to 210 days after intestinal transplant. The receptors here all came from a human patient who received an intestinal transplant, so some T cells may come from the graft donor. The CDR3 runs from the conserved cysteine through the conserved F or W. Each record gives: V gene, D gene, J gene, clone size, CDR3 DNA, CDR3 protein. A D gene is named only where the DNA matches it firmly. Clone size is shown for a subset of rows, as once, few, many or a class of expanded clone.

TRBV4-1	NA	TRBJ2-5	NA	TGCGCCAGCAGCTACAATAGGAAGGGGGAGACCCAGTACTTC	CASSYNRKGETQYF
TRBV6-6	TRBD2	TRBJ2-5	NA	TGTGCCAGCACCTGGACTAGCGGGGCTCAAGAGACCCAGTACTTC	CASTWTSGAQETQYF
TRBV30	TRBD1	TRBJ2-6	NA	TGTGCCTGGAGGAGGGGACAGCCCGGGGCCAACGTCCTGACTTTC	CAWRRGQPGANVLTF
TRBV11-2	NA	TRBJ2-7	NA	TGTGCCAGCAGCTTAGGAACTGGCGGGGCCCCCTCCTACGAGCAGTACTTC	CASSLGTGGAPSYEQYF
TRBV6-5	TRBD1	TRBJ1-1	NA	TGTGCCAGCAGTGCATGGACAGGGCGGTACACTGAAGCTTTCTTT	CASSAWTGRYTEAFF
TRBV4-1	NA	TRBJ1-4	NA	TGCGCCAGCAGCCCGGGACGGCTTAATGAAAAACTGTTTTTT	CASSPGRLNEKLFF
TRBV7-9	NA	TRBJ1-1	NA	TGTGCCAGCAGCTTGCAGGAGAACACTGAAGCTTTCTTT	CASSLQENTEAFF
TRBV30	NA	TRBJ1-2	NA	TGTGCCTGGAGAGATACCGGGACCTATGGCTACACCTTC	CAWRDTGTYGYTF
TRBV7-8	TRBD2	TRBJ2-7	NA	TGTGCCAGCAGCTTAGGGGTAGCGGGAGGGCCGGGCGAGCAGTACTTC	CASSLGVAGGPGEQYF
TRBV2	NA	TRBJ2-7	NA	TGTGCCAGCCTGGGCCAGACCTACGAGCAGTACTTC	CASLGQTYEQYF
TRBV29-1	TRBD2	TRBJ2-2	NA	TGCAGCGTTCCGTCGACTAGCAGGGCCGGGGAGCTGTTTTTT	CSVPSTSRAGELFF
TRBV28	TRBD2	TRBJ2-3	once	TGTGCCAGCAGCTTGCTTAGACTAGCGGGGGGCACAGATACGCAGTATTTT	CASSLLRLAGGTDTQYF
TRBV4-1	NA	TRBJ1-2	NA	TGCGCCAGCAGCCAAGATGGAGCGGGAAACTATGGCTACACCTTC	CASSQDGAGNYGYTF
TRBV28	TRBD1	TRBJ1-2	NA	TGTGCCATCAGGGGGGCTAACTATGGCTACACCTTC	CAIRGANYGYTF
TRBV10-2	NA	TRBJ2-7	NA	TGCGCCACCAGAGGGGACAACTCCTACGAGCAGTACTTC	CATRGDNSYEQYF
TRBV7-9	TRBD1	TRBJ2-7	NA	TGTGCCAGCAGCTACGGACAGGGGGCAGGCTACGAGCAGTACTTC	CASSYGQGAGYEQYF
TRBV5-1	TRBD1	TRBJ2-5	NA	TGCGCCAGCAGCACCGGACAGGGCCGGGAGACCCAGTACTTC	CASSTGQGRETQYF
TRBV4-1	NA	TRBJ2-7	few	TGCGCCAGCAGCCAAGAATGGGACAACCAAGAGCAGTACTTC	CASSQEWDNQEQYF
TRBV2	NA	TRBJ1-2	NA	TGTGCCAGCAGTGCGAGGGATGACTGGGGTGGCTACACCTTC	CASSARDDWGGYTF
TRBV5-5	NA	TRBJ2-5	few	TGTGCCAGCAGCTTGCTCGGGGGCCCAGAGACCCAGTACTTC	CASSLLGGPETQYF
TRBV6-1	NA	TRBJ1-2	NA	TGTGCCAGCAGTAATCCCCGACCAAACTATGGCTACACCTTC	CASSNPRPNYGYTF
TRBV27	NA	TRBJ1-2	NA	TGTGCCAGCAGAGGAGGGAGGGGCCCTTATGGCTACACCTTC	CASRGGRGPYGYTF
TRBV7-9	NA	TRBJ1-4	NA	TGTGCCAGCAGCGTGGGATGGGGAACGCAGGAAAAACTGTTTTTT	CASSVGWGTQEKLFF
TRBV20-1	NA	TRBJ2-3	NA	TGCAGTGCATGGACTCCCGCAGCCCAGTATTTT	CSAWTPAAQYF
TRBV7-8	NA	TRBJ2-7	NA	TGTGCCAGCAGCTTAGACGGGGCAGGGAGGTCCTACGAGCAGTACTTC	CASSLDGAGRSYEQYF
TRBV5-6	NA	TRBJ2-7	NA	TGTGCCAGCAGCTTGGGGGACATCTACGAGCAGTACTTC	CASSLGDIYEQYF
TRBV5-1	TRBD1	TRBJ2-7	NA	TGCGCCAGCAGCTTGCGGCAGGGGGCCCACGAGCAGTACTTC	CASSLRQGAHEQYF
TRBV5-1	NA	TRBJ2-5	NA	TGCGCCAGCAGCCCCTTATGGGGGGGGGCAATGGAGACCCAGTACTTC	CASSPLWGGAMETQYF
TRBV19	NA	TRBJ1-5	NA	TGTGCCAGTAGTATGTCCCTCGGCAATCAGCCCCAGCATTTT	CASSMSLGNQPQHF
TRBV5-1	NA	TRBJ2-1	NA	TGCGCCAGCAGCCGAACGACCGGGACCTTATACAATGAGCAGTTCTTC	CASSRTTGTLYNEQFF
TRBV28	NA	TRBJ2-7	NA	TGTGCCAGCAGTCTCGGGGGACGTTTAACCGAGCAGTACTTC	CASSLGGRLTEQYF
TRBV9	NA	TRBJ1-1	NA	TGTGCCAGCAGCCCCGGGACGTGGAACACTGAAGCTTTCTTT	CASSPGTWNTEAFF
TRBV5-1	NA	TRBJ1-1	NA	TGCGCCTCACTCCACGGGCCAGGGACTGAAGCTTTCTTT	CASLHGPGTEAFF
TRBV15	NA	TRBJ1-5	NA	TGTGCCACCAGCAGGGGGGTAAGGCCCCAGCATTTT	CATSRGVRPQHF
TRBV23-1	TRBD1	TRBJ1-5	NA	TGCGCCAGCAGTCAAGGGTCAGGGGGCCGGTACAATCAGCCCCAGCATTTT	CASSQGSGGRYNQPQHF
TRBV6-1	NA	TRBJ1-5	NA	TGTGCCAGCGGGGGAGCAGGGCGGGCCAATCAGCCCCAGCATTTT	CASGGAGRANQPQHF
TRBV29-1	TRBD1	TRBJ1-1	NA	TGCAGCGTTGGGGGACAGGGGCTTAAGGGCTACACTGAAGCTTTCTTT	CSVGGQGLKGYTEAFF
TRBV7-9	TRBD2	TRBJ2-1	NA	TGTGCCAGCAGCTCTAGCGGGAGGGACGTCGATGAGCAGTTCTTC	CASSSSGRDVDEQFF
TRBV15	TRBD1	TRBJ1-4	NA	TGCGCCACCAGCACGCGGACAGGGGGCACGGGAAAACTGTTTTTT	CATSTRTGGTGKLFF